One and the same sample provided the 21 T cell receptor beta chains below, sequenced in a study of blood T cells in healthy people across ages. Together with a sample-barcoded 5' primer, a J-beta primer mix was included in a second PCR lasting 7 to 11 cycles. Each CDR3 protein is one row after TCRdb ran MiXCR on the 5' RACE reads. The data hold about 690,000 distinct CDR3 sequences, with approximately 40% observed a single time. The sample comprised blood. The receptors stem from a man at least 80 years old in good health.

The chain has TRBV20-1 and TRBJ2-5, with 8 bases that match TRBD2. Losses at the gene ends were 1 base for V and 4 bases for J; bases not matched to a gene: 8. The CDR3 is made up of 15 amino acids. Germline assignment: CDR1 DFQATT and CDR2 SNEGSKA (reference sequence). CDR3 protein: CSARAPTGLVETQYF. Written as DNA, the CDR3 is TGCAGTGCTAGAGCACCCACGGGACTAGTAGAGACCCAGTACTTC.

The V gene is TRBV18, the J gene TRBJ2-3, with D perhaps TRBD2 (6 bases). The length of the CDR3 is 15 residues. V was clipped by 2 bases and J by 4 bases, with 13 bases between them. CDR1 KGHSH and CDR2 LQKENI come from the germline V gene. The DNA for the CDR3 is TGTGCCAGCTCACCAACGGGAGTAGCGTCAGATACGCAGTATTTT. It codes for CASSPTGVASDTQYF. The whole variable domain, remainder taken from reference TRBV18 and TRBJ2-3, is NAGVMQNPRHLVRRRGQEARLRCSPMKGHSHVYWYRQLPEEGLKFMVYLQKENIIDESGMPKERFSAEFPKEGPSILRIQQVVRGDSAAYFCASSPTGVASDTQYFGPGTRLTVL.

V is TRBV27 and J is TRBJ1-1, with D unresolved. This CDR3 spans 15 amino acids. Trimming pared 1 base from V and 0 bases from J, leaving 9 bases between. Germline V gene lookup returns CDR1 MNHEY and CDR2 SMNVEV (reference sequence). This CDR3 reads CASSLFGQVNTEAFF. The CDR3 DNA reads TGTGCCAGCAGTTTATTTGGTCAGGTGAACACTGAAGCTTTCTTT.

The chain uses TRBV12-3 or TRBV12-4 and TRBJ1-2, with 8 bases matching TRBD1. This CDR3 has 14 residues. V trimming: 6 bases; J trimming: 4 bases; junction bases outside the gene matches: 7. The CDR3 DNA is TGTGCCAGCAGCCAGGGACAGGTACCCTATGGCTACACCTTC. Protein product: CASSQGQVPYGYTF.

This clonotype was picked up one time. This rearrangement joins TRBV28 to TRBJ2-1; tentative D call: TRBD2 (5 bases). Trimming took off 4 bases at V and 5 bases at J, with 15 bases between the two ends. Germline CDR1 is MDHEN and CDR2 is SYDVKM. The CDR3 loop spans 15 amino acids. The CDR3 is CASSSPGRGNNEQFF. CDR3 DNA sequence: TGTGCCAGCAGTTCCCCGGGGAGAGGAAACAATGAGCAGTTCTTC.

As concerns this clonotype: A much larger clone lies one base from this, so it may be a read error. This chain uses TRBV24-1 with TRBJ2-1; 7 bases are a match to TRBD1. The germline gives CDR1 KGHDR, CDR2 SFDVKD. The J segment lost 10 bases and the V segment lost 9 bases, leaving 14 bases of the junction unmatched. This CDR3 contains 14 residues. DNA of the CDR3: TGTGCCACCGGGCGAGGGGGCCCGACCTACGAGCAGTTCTTC. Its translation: CATGRGGPTYEQFF.

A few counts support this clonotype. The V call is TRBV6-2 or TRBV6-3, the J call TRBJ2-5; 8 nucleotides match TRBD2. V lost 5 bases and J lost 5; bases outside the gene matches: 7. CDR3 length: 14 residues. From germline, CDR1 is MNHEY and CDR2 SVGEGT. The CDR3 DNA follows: TGTGCCAGCAGTACGGGACTAGTCTGGGAGACCCAGTACTTC. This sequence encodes CASSTGLVWETQYF.

The CDR3 DNA reads as TGTGCCAGCAGTGAAAAAGGTTGGGCTAACGAGCAGTACTTC. It translates to CASSEKGWANEQYF. The J gene is TRBJ2-7, the V gene TRBV2; no clear D gene. The V and J ends lost 2 bases and 5 bases respectively, with 13 bases between them. The CDR3 consists of 14 residues. Germline loops: CDR1 SNHLY, CDR2 FYNNEI.

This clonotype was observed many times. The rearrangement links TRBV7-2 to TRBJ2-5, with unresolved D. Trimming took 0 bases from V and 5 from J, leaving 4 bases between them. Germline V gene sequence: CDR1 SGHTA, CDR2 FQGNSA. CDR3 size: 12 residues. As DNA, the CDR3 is TGTGCCAGCAGCTTAGCTTGGGAGACCCAGTACTTC. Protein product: CASSLAWETQYF.

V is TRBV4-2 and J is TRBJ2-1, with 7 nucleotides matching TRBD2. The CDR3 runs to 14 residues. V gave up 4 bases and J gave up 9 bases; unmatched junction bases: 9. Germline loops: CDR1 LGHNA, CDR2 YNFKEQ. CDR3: CASSRPGTTGEQFF. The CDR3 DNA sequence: TGTGCCAGCAGCCGCCCCGGGACTACCGGTGAGCAGTTCTTC.

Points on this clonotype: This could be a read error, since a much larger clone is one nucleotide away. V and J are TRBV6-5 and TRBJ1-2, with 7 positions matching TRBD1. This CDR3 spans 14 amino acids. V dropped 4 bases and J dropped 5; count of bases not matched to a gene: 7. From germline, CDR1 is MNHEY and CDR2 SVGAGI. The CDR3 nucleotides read TGTGCCAGCAGTTCCGGGACAGCTGCTTATGGCTACACCTTC. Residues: CASSSGTAAYGYTF.

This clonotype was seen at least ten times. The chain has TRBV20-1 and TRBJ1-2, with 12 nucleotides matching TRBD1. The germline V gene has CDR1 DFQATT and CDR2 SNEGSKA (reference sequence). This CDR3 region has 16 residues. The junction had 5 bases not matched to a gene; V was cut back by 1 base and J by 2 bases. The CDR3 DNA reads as TGCAGTGCTAGAGGGGGACAGGGGGCCAGAAACTATGGCTACACCTTC. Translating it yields CSARGGQGARNYGYTF.

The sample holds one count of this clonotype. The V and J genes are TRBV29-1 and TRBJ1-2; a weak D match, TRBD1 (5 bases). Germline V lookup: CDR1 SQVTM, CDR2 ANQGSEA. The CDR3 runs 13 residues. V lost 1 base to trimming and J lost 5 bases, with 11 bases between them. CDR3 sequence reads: CSVEGVKGYGYTF. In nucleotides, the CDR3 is TGCAGCGTTGAAGGGGTGAAGGGGTATGGCTACACCTTC.

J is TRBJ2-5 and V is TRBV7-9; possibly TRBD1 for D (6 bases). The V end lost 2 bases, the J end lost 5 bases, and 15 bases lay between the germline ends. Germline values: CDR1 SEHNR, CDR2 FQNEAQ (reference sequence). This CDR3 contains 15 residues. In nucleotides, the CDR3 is TGTGCCAGCAGCTTAAGTGCAGGGGTCATGGAGACCCAGTACTTC. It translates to CASSLSAGVMETQYF.

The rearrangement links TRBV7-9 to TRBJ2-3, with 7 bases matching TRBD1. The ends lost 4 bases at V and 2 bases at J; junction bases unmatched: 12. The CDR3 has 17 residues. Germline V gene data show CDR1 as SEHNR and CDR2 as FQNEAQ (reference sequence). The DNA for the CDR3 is TGTGCCAGCAGCTCACCGAGCTCGGGGACAGTCACAGATACGCAGTATTTT. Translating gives CASSSPSSGTVTDTQYF. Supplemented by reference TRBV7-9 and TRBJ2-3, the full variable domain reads DTGVSQNPRHKITKRGQNVTFRCDPISEHNRLYWYRQTLGQGPEFLTYFQNEAQLEKSRLLSDRFSAERPKGSFSTLEIQRTEQGDSAMYLCASSSPSSGTVTDTQYFGPGTRLTVL.

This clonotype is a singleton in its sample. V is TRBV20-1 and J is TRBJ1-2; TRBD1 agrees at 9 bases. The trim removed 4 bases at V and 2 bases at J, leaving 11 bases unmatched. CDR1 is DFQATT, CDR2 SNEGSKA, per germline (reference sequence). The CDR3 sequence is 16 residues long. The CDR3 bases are TGCAGTGCTACGCCTCCGACAGGGGGTGCAAACTATGGCTACACCTTC. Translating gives CSATPPTGGANYGYTF.

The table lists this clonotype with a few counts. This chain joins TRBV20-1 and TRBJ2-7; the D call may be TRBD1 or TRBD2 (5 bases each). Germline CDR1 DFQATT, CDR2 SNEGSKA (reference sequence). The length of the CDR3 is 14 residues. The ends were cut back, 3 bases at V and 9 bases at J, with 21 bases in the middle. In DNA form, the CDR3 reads TGCAGTGCTAGCGGGGCGGAGAGGGGAATTGGGCAGTACTTC. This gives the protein CSASGAERGIGQYF.

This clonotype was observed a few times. The CDR3 nucleotides are TGTGCCAGCAAGGCGAGACCTAGCACAGATACGCAGTATTTT. It translates to CASKARPSTDTQYF. V usage is TRBV6-5 and J usage is TRBJ2-3; D uncertain. The CDR3 has 14 residues. V was shortened by 7 bases and J by 0 bases, with 11 bases between the two germline ends. CDR1 and CDR2 from the germline V gene are MNHEY and SVGAGI.

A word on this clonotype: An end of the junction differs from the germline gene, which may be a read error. CDR3 DNA: TGCGCCAGCAGCCAAGGTGGGGGGAATAATCGGCCCCAGCATTTT. Protein: CASSQGGGNNRPQHF. The chain has TRBV4-1 and TRBJ1-5; weak D call: TRBD1 (5 bases). The CDR3 is 15 residues long. In germline, CDR1 is MGHRA, CDR2 YSYEKL.

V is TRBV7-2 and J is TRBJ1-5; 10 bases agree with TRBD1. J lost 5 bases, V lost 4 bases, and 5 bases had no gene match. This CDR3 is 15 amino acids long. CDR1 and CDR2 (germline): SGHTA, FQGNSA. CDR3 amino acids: CASSYRDRGDQPQHF. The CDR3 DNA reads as TGTGCCAGCAGCTACCGGGACAGGGGTGATCAGCCCCAGCATTTT. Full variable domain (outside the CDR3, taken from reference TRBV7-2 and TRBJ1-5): GAGVSQSPSNKVTEKGKDVELRCDPISGHTALYWYRQSLGQGLEFLIYFQGNSAPDKSGLPSDRFSAERTGGSVSTLTIQRTQQEDSAVYLCASSYRDRGDQPQHFGDGTRLSIL.

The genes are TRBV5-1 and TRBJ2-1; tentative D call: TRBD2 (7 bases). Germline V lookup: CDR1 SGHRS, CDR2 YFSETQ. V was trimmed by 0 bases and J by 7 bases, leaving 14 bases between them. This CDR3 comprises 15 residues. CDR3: CASSLVWGGQNEQFF. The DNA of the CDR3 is TGCGCCAGCAGCTTGGTGTGGGGGGGCCAAAATGAGCAGTTCTTC.